This T cell receptor beta chain was obtained from a study of neurological immune-mediated disorders. Each CDR3 protein is one row after TCRdb ran MiXCR on the 5' RACE reads. Seen here are tens of thousands of distinct CDR3 sequences, 11% to 15% observed once, and the top ten hold nearly 7%. This clonotype came up many times. CDR3 length equals 14 residues. Germline V lookup: CDR1 SEHNR, CDR2 FQNEAQ (reference sequence). Trimming took off 1 base at V and 4 bases at J, with 10 bases between the two ends. Sample: PBMCs. The genes are TRBV7-9 and TRBJ1-2; a weak D match, TRBD1 (5 bases). This receptor was identified in a woman between 50 and 59 years old in good health. The CDR3 nucleotides read TGTGCCAGCAGCTTAGTGGGGGAGACCTATGGCTACACCTTC. It is translated as CASSLVGETYGYTF.